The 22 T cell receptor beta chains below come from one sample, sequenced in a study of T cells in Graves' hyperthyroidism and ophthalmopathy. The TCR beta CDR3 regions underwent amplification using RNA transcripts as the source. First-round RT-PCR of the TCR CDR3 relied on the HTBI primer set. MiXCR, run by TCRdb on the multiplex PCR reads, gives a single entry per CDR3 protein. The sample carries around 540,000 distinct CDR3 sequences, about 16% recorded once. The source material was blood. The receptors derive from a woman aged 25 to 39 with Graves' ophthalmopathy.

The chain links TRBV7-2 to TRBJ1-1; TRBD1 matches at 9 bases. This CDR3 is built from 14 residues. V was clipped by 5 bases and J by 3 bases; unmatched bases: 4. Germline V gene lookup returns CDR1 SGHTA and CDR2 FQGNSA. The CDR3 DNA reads TGTGCCAGCAGCGACAGGGGGAGGTACACTGAAGCTTTCTTT. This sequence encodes CASSDRGRYTEAFF.

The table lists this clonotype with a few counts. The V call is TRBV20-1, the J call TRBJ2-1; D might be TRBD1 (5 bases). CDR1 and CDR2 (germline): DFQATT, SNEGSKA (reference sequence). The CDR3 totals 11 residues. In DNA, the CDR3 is TGCATTGGGGCTTGGGACAATGAGCAGTTCTTC. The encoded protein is CIGAWDNEQFF.

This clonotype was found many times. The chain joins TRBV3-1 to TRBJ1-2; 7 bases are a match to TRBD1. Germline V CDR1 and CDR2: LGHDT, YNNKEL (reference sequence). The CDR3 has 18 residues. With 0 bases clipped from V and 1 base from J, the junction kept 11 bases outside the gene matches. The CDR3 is CASSQDWGQTIFNYGYTF. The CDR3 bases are TGTGCCAGCAGCCAAGATTGGGGACAGACAATCTTTAACTATGGCTACACCTTC.

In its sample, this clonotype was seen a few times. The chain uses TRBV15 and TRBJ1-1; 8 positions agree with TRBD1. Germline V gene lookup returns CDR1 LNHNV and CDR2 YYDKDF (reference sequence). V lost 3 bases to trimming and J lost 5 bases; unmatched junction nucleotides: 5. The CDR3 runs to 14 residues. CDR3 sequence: CATSSRGPNTEAFF. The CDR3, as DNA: TGTGCCACCAGCAGCAGGGGGCCTAATACTGAAGCTTTCTTT.

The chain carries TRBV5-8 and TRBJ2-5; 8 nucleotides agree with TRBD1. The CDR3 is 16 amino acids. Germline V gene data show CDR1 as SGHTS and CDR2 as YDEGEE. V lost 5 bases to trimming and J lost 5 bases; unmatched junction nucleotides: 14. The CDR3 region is CASSSGTGPGWETQYF. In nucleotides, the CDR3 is TGTGCCAGCAGTTCCGGGACAGGACCGGGTTGGGAGACCCAGTACTTC.

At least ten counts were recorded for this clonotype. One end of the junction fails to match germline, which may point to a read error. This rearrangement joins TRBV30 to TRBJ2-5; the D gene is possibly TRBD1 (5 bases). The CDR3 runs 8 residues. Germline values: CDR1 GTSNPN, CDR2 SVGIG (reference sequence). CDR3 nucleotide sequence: TGTGCCTTGGACACCCGGTACTTC. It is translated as CALDTRYF.

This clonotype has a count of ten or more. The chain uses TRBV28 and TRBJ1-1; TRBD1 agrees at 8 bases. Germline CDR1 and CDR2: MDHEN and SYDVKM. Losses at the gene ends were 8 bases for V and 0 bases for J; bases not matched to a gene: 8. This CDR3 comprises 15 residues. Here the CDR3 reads CASSDRGLMNTEAFF. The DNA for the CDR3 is TGTGCCAGCTCAGACAGGGGTCTGATGAACACTGAAGCTTTCTTT.

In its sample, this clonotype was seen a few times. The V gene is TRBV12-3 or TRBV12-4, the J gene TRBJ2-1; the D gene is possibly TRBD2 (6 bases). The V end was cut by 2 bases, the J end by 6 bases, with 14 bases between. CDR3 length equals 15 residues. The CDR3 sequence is CASSLSSGSPNEQFF. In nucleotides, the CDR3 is TGTGCCAGCAGTTTAAGTTCCGGGAGTCCCAATGAGCAGTTCTTC.

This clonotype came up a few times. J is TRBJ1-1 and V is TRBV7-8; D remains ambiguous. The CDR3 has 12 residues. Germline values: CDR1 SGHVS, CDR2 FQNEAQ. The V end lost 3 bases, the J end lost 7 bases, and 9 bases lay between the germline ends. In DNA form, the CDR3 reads TGTGCCAGCAGCTTTGGGCACCGTGAAGCTTTCTTT. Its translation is CASSFGHREAFF. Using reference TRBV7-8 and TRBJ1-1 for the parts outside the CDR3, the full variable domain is GAGVSQSPRYKVAKRGQDVALRCDPISGHVSLFWYQQALGQGPEFLTYFQNEAQLDKSGLPSDRFFAERPEGSVSTLKIQRTQQEDSAVYLCASSFGHREAFFGQGTRLTVV.

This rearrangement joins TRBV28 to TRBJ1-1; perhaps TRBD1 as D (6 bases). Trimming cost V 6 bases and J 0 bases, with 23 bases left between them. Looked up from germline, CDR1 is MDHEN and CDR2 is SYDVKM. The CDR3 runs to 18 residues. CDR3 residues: CASSAGISQGSLNTEAFF. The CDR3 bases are TGTGCCAGCAGCGCGGGAATATCACAGGGATCCCTGAACACTGAAGCTTTCTTT.

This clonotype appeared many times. Here the CDR3 reads CASSTSGTAYNEQFF. The CDR3 DNA sequence: TGTGCCAGCAGCACGAGCGGGACAGCCTACAATGAGCAGTTCTTC. The chain joins TRBV13 to TRBJ2-1; D tentatively reads TRBD1 or TRBD2 (7 bases each). CDR1 is PRHDT, CDR2 FYEKMQ, per germline (reference sequence). This CDR3 is built from 15 residues. Trimming pared 5 bases from V and 2 bases from J, leaving 13 bases between. The full variable domain, in which reference TRBV13 and TRBJ2-1 provide the parts outside the CDR3, is AAGVIQSPRHLIKEKRETATLKCYPIPRHDTVYWYQQGPGQDPQFLISFYEKMQSDKGSIPDRFSAQQFSDYHSELNMSSLELGDSALYFCASSTSGTAYNEQFFGPGTRLTVL.

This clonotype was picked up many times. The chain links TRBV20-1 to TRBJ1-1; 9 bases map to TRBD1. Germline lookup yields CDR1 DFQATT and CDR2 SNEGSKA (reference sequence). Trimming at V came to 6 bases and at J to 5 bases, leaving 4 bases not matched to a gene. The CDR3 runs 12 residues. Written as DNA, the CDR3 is TGCAGTGCCAGACAGGGGGGGACTGAAGCTTTCTTT. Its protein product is CSARQGGTEAFF.

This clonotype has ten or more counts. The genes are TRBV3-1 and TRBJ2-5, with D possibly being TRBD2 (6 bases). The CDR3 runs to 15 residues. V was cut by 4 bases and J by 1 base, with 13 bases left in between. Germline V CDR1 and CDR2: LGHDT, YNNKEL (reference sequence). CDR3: CASSLRGRPQETQYF. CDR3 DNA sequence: TGTGCCAGCAGCCTCCGTGGGAGGCCCCAAGAGACCCAGTACTTC.

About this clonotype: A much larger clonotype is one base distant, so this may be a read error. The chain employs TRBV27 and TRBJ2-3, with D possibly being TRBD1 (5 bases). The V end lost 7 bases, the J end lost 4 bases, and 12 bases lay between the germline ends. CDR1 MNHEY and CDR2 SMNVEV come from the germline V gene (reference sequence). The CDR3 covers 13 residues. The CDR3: CASTPGRADTQYF. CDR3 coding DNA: TGTGCCAGCACCCCAGGGCGCGCAGATACGCAGTATTTT.

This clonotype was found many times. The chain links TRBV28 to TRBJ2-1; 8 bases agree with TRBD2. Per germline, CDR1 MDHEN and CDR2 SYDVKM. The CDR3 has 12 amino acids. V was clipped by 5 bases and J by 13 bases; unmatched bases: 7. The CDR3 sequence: CASSPSGPNQFF. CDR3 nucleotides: TGTGCCAGCAGTCCTAGCGGGCCAAACCAGTTCTTC.

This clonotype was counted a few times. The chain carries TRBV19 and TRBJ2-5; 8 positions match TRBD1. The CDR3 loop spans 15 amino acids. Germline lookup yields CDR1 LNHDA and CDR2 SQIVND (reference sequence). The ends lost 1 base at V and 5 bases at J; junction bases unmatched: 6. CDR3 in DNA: TGTGCCAGTAGTATAGGGACAGGGCCAGGCGAGACCCAGTACTTC. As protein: CASSIGTGPGETQYF.

The CDR3 DNA follows: TGCGCCAGCAGCCCGGCGGACACGGACGTGTATGGCTACACCTTC. This translates into CASSPADTDVYGYTF. This chain uses TRBV5-1 with TRBJ1-2; TRBD1 might be the D (5 bases). The V end was cut by 4 bases, the J end by 5 bases, with 18 bases between. Per the germline V gene, CDR1 is SGHRS and CDR2 is YFSETQ. This CDR3 comprises 15 residues.

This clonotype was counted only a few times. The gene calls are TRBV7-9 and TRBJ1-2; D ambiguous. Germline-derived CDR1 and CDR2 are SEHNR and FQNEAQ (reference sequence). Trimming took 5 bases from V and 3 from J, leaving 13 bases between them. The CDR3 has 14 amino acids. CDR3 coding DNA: TGTGCCAGCAGCCCCCAGCAAGAGGACTATGGCTACACCTTC. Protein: CASSPQQEDYGYTF. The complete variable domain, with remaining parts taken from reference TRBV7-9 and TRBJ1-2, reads DTGVSQNPRHKITKRGQNVTFRCDPISEHNRLYWYRQTLGQGPEFLTYFQNEAQLEKSRLLSDRFSAERPKGSFSTLEIQRTEQGDSAMYLCASSPQQEDYGYTFGSGTRLTVV.

The CDR3 DNA sequence: TGTGCCAGCAGTTTGTTAGGACAGGGGGATAGCAATCAGCCCCAGCATTTT. Translation: CASSLLGQGDSNQPQHF. The rearrangement uses TRBV28 and TRBJ1-5; 10 positions agree with TRBD1. Germline trimming cut 3 bases from V and 0 bases from J; bases unmatched to any gene: 5. The V gene's germline CDR1 is MDHEN and CDR2 SYDVKM. The CDR3 loop spans 17 amino acids.

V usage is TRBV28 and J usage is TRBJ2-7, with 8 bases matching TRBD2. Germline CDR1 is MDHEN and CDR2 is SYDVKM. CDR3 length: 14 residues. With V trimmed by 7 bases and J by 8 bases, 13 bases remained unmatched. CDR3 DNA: TGTGCCAGCACCTCGGGGGGGGTTTTGGGACAGCAGTACTTC. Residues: CASTSGGVLGQQYF.

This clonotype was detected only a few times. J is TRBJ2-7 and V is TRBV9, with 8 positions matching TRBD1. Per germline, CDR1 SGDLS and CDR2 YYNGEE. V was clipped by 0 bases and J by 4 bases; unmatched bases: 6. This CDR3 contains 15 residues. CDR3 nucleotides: TGTGCCAGCAGCGTAGCGGGCAGGGGGCCGTACGAGCAGTACTTC. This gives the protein CASSVAGRGPYEQYF. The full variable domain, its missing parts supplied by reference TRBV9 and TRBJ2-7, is DSGVTQTPKHLITATGQRVTLRCSPRSGDLSVYWYQQSLDQGLQFLIQYYNGEERAKGNILERFSAQQFPDLHSELNLSSLELGDSALYFCASSVAGRGPYEQYFGPGTRLTVT.

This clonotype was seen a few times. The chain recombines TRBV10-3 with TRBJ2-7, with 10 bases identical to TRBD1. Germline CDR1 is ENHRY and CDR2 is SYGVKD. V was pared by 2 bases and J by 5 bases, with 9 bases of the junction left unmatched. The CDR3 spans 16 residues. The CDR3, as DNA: TGTGCCATCAGTGAGGACAGGGGGCCCCAAGGAGACGAGCAGTACTTC. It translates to CAISEDRGPQGDEQYF.